This T cell receptor (beta chain) was identified during a study of identical twins. Study findings and constraints: Monozygotic twins shared more out-of-frame TCR alpha than recombination models predicted.

One entry per CDR3 protein, called by TCRdb with MiXCR from the 5' RACE reads. The table lists nearly 650,000 distinct CDR3 sequences, 7.1% of them singletons. The germline V gene encodes CDR1 LGHNA and CDR2 YSLEER. Trimming removed 2 bases from V and 2 bases from J, with 34 bases in between. The length of the CDR3 is 22 residues. This clonotype was recorded a few times. As yet, its antigen is unknown. In addition, the sample was reused for a study of yellow fever vaccine responses in identical twins.

The receptor comes from a woman aged 18-35 years in good health. The sample consisted of PBMCs. The V call is TRBV4-3, the J call TRBJ2-7, with D possibly TRBD1 on 6 matching bases. As DNA, the CDR3 is TGCGCCAGCAGCCAAAAAACCCTTCGGGACATAGTCTTCAGTCGGGTAACCTACGAGCAGTACTTC. Translated, it gives CASSQKTLRDIVFSRVTYEQYF.